This entry features one TCR beta chain sequence. Its antigen is currently not known. No much larger clone exists at a distance of one base, and base qualities are not known. These data are taken from a study of T cells in localized non-small cell lung cancer (dated by TCRdb to about 2020). General notes on the study: The study examined T cell repertoires in under 300 patients with early-stage NSCLC and compared tumors with uninvolved tumor-adjacent lungs. The cohort was made up of 236 treatment-naive NSCLC patients whose localized lung tumors had been resected. A mean age of around 66 years was recorded for the NSCLC patients, of whom under 150 were male and some 100 were female. The full study reports these points: Uninvolved tumor-adjacent lung showed the highest T cell clonality, higher than tumor, which suggests more focused antigenic responses in the adjacent lung. Higher T cell density in blood was associated with longer overall survival, whereas higher clonality in adjacent lung was associated with shorter survival. Of the top 100 tumor clones, a median of 57 were detected in paired uninvolved adjacent lung; approximately 28 were also among that lung's top 100. Because the study design was exploratory, TCR variables were selected using unadjusted p-values without false-discovery rate correction. Because multi-region tumor sequencing was not performed, intratumor heterogeneity could not be ruled out.

At diagnosis, peripheral blood, uninvolved tumor-adjacent lung and tumor were collected and were preserved as a mix of fresh-frozen and FFPE material. Blood samples were analyzed as peripheral blood mononuclear cells for TCR repertoire profiling. There are 14 amino acids in the CDR3, from cysteine to phenylalanine inclusive. The entry retains the CDR3 DNA only, 42 bases that are in frame from base 1. The germline V gene specifies SGHRS as CDR1 and YFSETQ as CDR2. V sheds 2 bases and J sheds 7 bases, leaving 15 bases between their ends. The immunoSEQ Assay was used to sequence TCR beta CDR3 regions from DNA. As for how the authors treated the data: T cell density was computed as TCR beta template counts normalized to usable DNA estimated by amplifying housekeeping genes. Richness was estimated with the preseqR package, extrapolating to 400,000 templates for PBMC samples and 120,000 templates for tissue samples. Clonality was defined by subtracting Pielou's evenness from one. Tissue-enriched TCRs were identified by differential abundance testing using productive amino-acid clonotypes, minimum total count 5 and alpha 0.1. Repertoire overlap between compartments was quantified with the Jaccard Index and Morisita Overlap Index. GLIPH clustered TCR beta CDR3s with public tetramer-defined viral CDR3s; viral motifs required at least three viral sequences plus V-gene enrichment. TCRdb obtained this table from immuneACCESS and retained in-frame rearrangements with V and J assigned. These tables miss some clones; where compared with another copy, unresolved V genes account for less than half of the shortfall, and the remainder is unexplained. D and trimming come from the DNA, and the V and J calls and clone size come from that table. The sample table records 12,000 to 15,000 clones; roughly 84% of these occur just once. The top ten constitute over 4% of the sample.

This specimen was peripheral blood, taken before any cancer treatment. The chain is assembled from TRBV5-1 and TRBJ1-2; no D segment can be confidently identified. This sequence originates from a female donor aged 60 or older with stage I squamous cell lung carcinoma. In nucleotide form, the sequence is TGCGCCAGCAGCTTCCGAGAGGGAGGAGGTGGCTACACCTTC. The encoded protein is CASSFREGGGGYTF.